Included here is one TCR beta chain sequence, with context. Profiling relied on immunoSEQ multiplex PCR, and the TCRdb table lists in-frame clones only, not all of them. The sample records approximately 90,000 clones, around nine tenths being singletons. This CDR3 spans 15 amino acids. The V and J ends lost 6 bases and 2 bases, in that order; junction bases with no gene match: 8. Germline-derived CDR1 and CDR2 are WSHSY and SAAADI. This sample was taken from a study of OX40 agonist ivuxolimab in advanced cancers. The V call is TRBV10-2, the J call TRBJ1-1; 8 positions match TRBD1. The receptor comes from an adult with an advanced solid tumor such as melanoma, head and neck, liver or kidney cancer. The sequences come from CD4+ or CD8+ T cells sorted from blood, collected in a trial of the OX40 agonist ivuxolimab. CDR3 amino acids: CASRDQTGVNTEAFF. The CDR3 DNA reads as TGCGCCAGCAGGGATCAGACAGGGGTCAACACTGAAGCTTTCTTT.